This TCR beta chain derives from a study of blood T cell repertoires in COVID-19. On the study more broadly: Nucleic acid was either cDNA or gDNA, and it came from T cells, B-cell-depleted T cells, or PBMCs.

Assay: immunoSEQ multiplex PCR; the TCRdb copy retains only in-frame clones and omits some. The sample contains 150,000 or so clones, about 80% of which appear only once. This CDR3 is built from 15 residues. V was clipped by 4 bases and J by 4 bases; unmatched bases: 2. Germline loops: CDR1 MGHRA, CDR2 YSYEKL. The gene calls are TRBV4-1 and TRBJ2-3; TRBD2 matches 13 bases. This sequence originates from a human donor in a cohort sampled during active COVID-19. The sequenced sample was peripheral blood. The CDR3 spells CASSRTSGSADTQYF. Here the CDR3 DNA reads TGCGCCAGCAGCCGGACTAGCGGGAGCGCAGATACGCAGTATTTT.